Detailed here is one TCR beta chain. Clones were read by immunoSEQ multiplex PCR, and TCRdb kept only the in-frame ones, dropping some. In the table there are approximately 140,000 clones, about 81% of which are singletons. The CDR3 consists of 14 residues. Germline values: CDR1 MNHEY, CDR2 SVGAGI. V was shortened by 5 bases and J by 4 bases, with 14 bases between the two germline ends. The data originate from a study of blood T cell repertoires in COVID-19. J is TRBJ1-1 and V is TRBV6-5, with D possibly matching TRBD1 (6 bases). The specimen was peripheral blood. The origin of this receptor is a woman at least 80 years old with acute or convalescent COVID-19. As DNA, the CDR3 is TGTGCCAGCAGTAAGGACAGCTGGGGCACTGAAGCTTTCTTT. Encoded protein: CASSKDSWGTEAFF.